Sequencing of this T cell receptor beta chain was carried out in a study of post-analysis software for immune sequencing data. Looking at the study overall: Some patients lacked subtype; others had relapsing-remitting, secondary progressive or progressive-relapsing disease.

Prepared libraries of TCR beta cDNA carried unique molecular identifiers. TCRdb reprocessed the PCR reads with MiXCR, giving one entry per CDR3 protein. The sample holds about 820,000 distinct CDR3 sequences, 53% seen once. Sequenced: blood. This sequence was found in a girl aged 10-17 years with multiple sclerosis.

CDR3 bases: TGTGCCAGCAGCGTAGAACAGGGGAATTCACCCCTCCACTTT. Its protein product is CASSVEQGNSPLHF. The V gene is TRBV9, the J gene TRBJ1-6, with 7 bases that match TRBD1. The CDR3 contains 14 residues. V lost 0 bases to trimming and J lost 7 bases; unmatched junction nucleotides: 1. Germline loops: CDR1 SGDLS, CDR2 YYNGEE.